A selection of T cell receptor beta chains follows, all from one sample in a study of T cell repertoires in cytomegalovirus infection. Their recognized antigens are unknown. TCRdb ran MiXCR on the reads and lists one entry per CDR3 protein. The data contain about 920,000 distinct CDR3 sequences, less than 35% of them singletons. Sample: cultured CD8+ T cells from PBMCs, taken from culture after CMV antigen stimulation. Receptor source: a human donor in good health (CMV status not recorded). Some clones in this sample may be carry-over from other donors' samples. CDR3s include the opening cysteine and the closing phenylalanine or tryptophan. D genes are given only for firm matches. Rows may omit the clone size; those that give it use once, few, many or a size class.

DNA: TGTGCCAGCAGCCCCAGGACAGGGGGCGCCCCAGGAGCCTACAATGAGCAGTTCTTC
CDR3: CASSPRTGGAPGAYNEQFF
D: TRBD1
J: TRBJ2-1
size: NA
V: TRBV7-6

DNA: TGCAGCGTTGAGGGGGACAGGGCAGGTCAGCCCCAGCATTTT
CDR3: CSVEGDRAGQPQHF
D: TRBD1
J: TRBJ1-5
size: NA
V: TRBV29-1

DNA: TGTGCTAGCAGCTTAAGTCCGATTAATCCCACAGATACGCAGTATTTT
CDR3: CASSLSPINPTDTQYF
D: NA
J: TRBJ2-3
size: NA
V: TRBV7-6

DNA: TGTGCCAGCAGTATGAGGGACAGGGGGAATTCACCCCTCCACTTT
CDR3: CASSMRDRGNSPLHF
D: TRBD1
J: TRBJ1-6
size: few
V: TRBV27

DNA: TGTGCCAGCTCACCGATAGGACAGCGGGCTAGGGATGAGCAGTTCTTC
CDR3: CASSPIGQRARDEQFF
D: NA
J: TRBJ2-1
size: NA
V: TRBV18

DNA: TGCAGTGCTGCCCAGCGGGGAGCGGGGGTTTACAATGAGCAGTTCTTC
CDR3: CSAAQRGAGVYNEQFF
D: TRBD2
J: TRBJ2-1
size: few
V: TRBV20-1

DNA: TGTGCCAGCAGTTCACACTCCGCCCTGGAGCCTGAAGCTTTCTTT
CDR3: CASSSHSALEPEAFF
D: NA
J: TRBJ1-1
size: few
V: TRBV6-5

DNA: TGCGCCAGCAGCCAAGTGTTCGGGGGCCTTGGAGGGACTGAAGCTTTCTTT
CDR3: CASSQVFGGLGGTEAFF
D: NA
J: TRBJ1-1
size: NA
V: TRBV4-1

DNA: TGTGCCAGCAGTTTAGACTTGGACGGATTAACAATATATGGCTACACCTTC
CDR3: CASSLDLDGLTIYGYTF
D: NA
J: TRBJ1-2
size: few
V: TRBV28

DNA: TGTGCCAGCAGCCAGTGGGACAGGCACTCCTACGAGCAGTACTTC
CDR3: CASSQWDRHSYEQYF
D: TRBD1
J: TRBJ2-7
size: NA
V: TRBV13

DNA: TGTGCCAGCAGTTACTCGTCTTATTCACCCCTCCACTTT
CDR3: CASSYSSYSPLHF
D: NA
J: TRBJ1-6
size: NA
V: TRBV6-5

DNA: TGTGCCAGCAGTACCCGACTAGCAGAGCAGTTCTTC
CDR3: CASSTRLAEQFF
D: TRBD2
J: TRBJ2-1
size: few
V: TRBV12-3/TRBV12-4

DNA: TGTGCCACCTTAGATGGCAACTATGGCTACACCTTC
CDR3: CATLDGNYGYTF
D: NA
J: TRBJ1-2
size: NA
V: TRBV19

DNA: TGTGCCAGCAGTGGGAAGGGGGTTAATCAGCCCCAGCATTTT
CDR3: CASSGKGVNQPQHF
D: NA
J: TRBJ1-5
size: NA
V: TRBV27

DNA: TGTGCCAGCAGCCAACCGGGACTAGCGATTGGGGCCTACGAGCAGTACTTC
CDR3: CASSQPGLAIGAYEQYF
D: TRBD2
J: TRBJ2-7
size: many
V: TRBV7-8

DNA: TGTGCCAGCAGCCCCCGGACAGGGGGCAGGGAGACCCAGTACTTC
CDR3: CASSPRTGGRETQYF
D: TRBD1
J: TRBJ2-5
size: NA
V: TRBV3-1

DNA: TGTGCCAGCAGTGAATCTCCCGGAAATGGCGAAGCTTTCTTT
CDR3: CASSESPGNGEAFF
D: NA
J: TRBJ1-1
size: NA
V: TRBV2

DNA: TGTGCCAGCAGCGATAACGACGGTAGCAATCAGCCCCAGCATTTT
CDR3: CASSDNDGSNQPQHF
D: NA
J: TRBJ1-5
size: NA
V: TRBV12-3/TRBV12-4

DNA: TGTGCTAGTGGTTTGGATGACGGAGTGAACACTGAAGCTTTCTTT
CDR3: CASGLDDGVNTEAFF
D: NA
J: TRBJ1-1
size: few
V: TRBV12-5

DNA: TGTGCCAGCACCGTCCGGGGGGGCCTCGGCAATGAGCAGTTCTTC
CDR3: CASTVRGGLGNEQFF
D: TRBD2
J: TRBJ2-1
size: few
V: TRBV2

DNA: TGCGCCAGCAGCCAAGGGCCCGGCAACAATGAGCAGTTCTTC
CDR3: CASSQGPGNNEQFF
D: NA
J: TRBJ2-1
size: NA
V: TRBV4-3

DNA: TGCGCCAGCAGCTTGGAACATGAGCAGTTCTTC
CDR3: CASSLEHEQFF
D: NA
J: TRBJ2-1
size: few
V: TRBV5-1

DNA: TGTGCCAGCAGCCGGACAGGGGAAATCAGTGAGCAGTTCTTC
CDR3: CASSRTGEISEQFF
D: TRBD1
J: TRBJ2-1
size: few
V: TRBV12-3/TRBV12-4

DNA: TGTGCCAGCAGTGAACTTCGGGGTCGCAATCAGCCCCAGCATTTT
CDR3: CASSELRGRNQPQHF
D: NA
J: TRBJ1-5
size: NA
V: TRBV2

DNA: TGTGCCAGCACCCCGGGGGGGGCCCGAAACACAGATACGCAGTATTTT
CDR3: CASTPGGARNTDTQYF
D: TRBD2
J: TRBJ2-3
size: few
V: TRBV9

DNA: TGTGCCAGCAGCTTAGGTGTCAATAATGCGCTGGTCACCGGGGAGCTGTTTTTT
CDR3: CASSLGVNNALVTGELFF
D: NA
J: TRBJ2-2
size: many
V: TRBV7-6

DNA: TGTGCCAGCAGCTTACCTCGGGCGAATTCACCCCTCCACTTT
CDR3: CASSLPRANSPLHF
D: NA
J: TRBJ1-6
size: NA
V: TRBV11-1